A selection of T cell receptor beta chains follows, all from one sample in a study of cytomegalovirus exposure and HLA in healthy donors. Here immunoSEQ multiplex PCR was the method, and the copy in TCRdb shows in-frame clones only, minus some. The sample contains around 98,000 clones, roughly 70% of which appear only once. Sample: PBMCs. The receptors were gathered from a man aged 50 to 59 in good health and CMV-seronegative. The CDR3 runs from the conserved cysteine through the conserved F or W. A D gene is named only where the DNA matches it firmly. Some rows have no size entry. The others give once, few or many, or a class for an expanded clone.

>NA|TRBV29-1|TRBJ1-4|TRBD1
TGCAGCGTTTCGACCGGGACAGGATTTAATGAAAAACTGTTTTTT
CSVSTGTGFNEKLFF
>NA|TRBV4-2|TRBJ2-3|NA
TGTGCCAGCAGCGAAGCCAAGCCAGATACGCAGTATTTT
CASSEAKPDTQYF
>NA|TRBV2|TRBJ2-7|NA
TGTGCCAGCAGGCCCACGGGACTCCAACTTGGGCAGTACTTC
CASRPTGLQLGQYF
>few|TRBV19|TRBJ1-5|NA
TGTGCCAGTAGTATAGAAGGGGGTACGCAAGGGCAGCCCCAGCATTTT
CASSIEGGTQGQPQHF
>NA|TRBV11-2|TRBJ1-1|NA
TGTGCCAGCAGCTTAGAAGGGGTCAGGGCTGAAGCTTTCTTT
CASSLEGVRAEAFF
>few|TRBV10-3|TRBJ2-5|NA
TGTGCCATCAGCGAAGGTCGGACACGGGAGACCCAGTACTTC
CAISEGRTRETQYF
>few|TRBV28|TRBJ2-1|TRBD1
TGTGCCAGCAGTTTACCGAGACAGGGCTTGGGGAATTACAATGAGCAGTTCTTC
CASSLPRQGLGNYNEQFF
>NA|TRBV18|TRBJ2-5|TRBD1
TGTGCCAGCTCACCACTTGGGACAGGGGAGACCCAGTACTTC
CASSPLGTGETQYF
>NA|TRBV7-6|TRBJ1-5|TRBD1
TGTGCCAGCAGCTCCCAGACAGGGAGTCAGCCCCAGCATTTT
CASSSQTGSQPQHF
>NA|TRBV18|TRBJ1-2|NA
TGTGCCAGCTCACCACCGGGGCCGGGGGGAGGCTACACCTTC
CASSPPGPGGGYTF
>NA|TRBV21-1|TRBJ1-2|NA
TGTGCCAGCAGCGCCCGGACAGGGGGCAGCTATGGCTACACCTTC
CASSARTGGSYGYTF
>NA|TRBV7-9|TRBJ2-7|NA
TGTGCCAGCAGCTTAACGGGAATTTACGAGCAGTACTTC
CASSLTGIYEQYF
>NA|TRBV7-9|TRBJ1-4|TRBD1
TGTGCCAGCAGCTTAGCACAGGGGTGGGAAAAACTGTTTTTT
CASSLAQGWEKLFF
>NA|TRBV9|TRBJ2-2|NA
TGTGCCAGCAGCGTCCAACAGGGAAATACCGGGGAGCTGTTTTTT
CASSVQQGNTGELFF
>few|TRBV19|TRBJ2-1|NA
TGTGCCAGTAGTATCGCCTTAAGAGACAATGAGCAGTTCTTC
CASSIALRDNEQFF